The table lists the clone carrying this TCR beta chain with a few counts. The target antigen is unknown. V was shortened by 4 bases and J by 3 bases, with 22 bases between the two germline ends. CDR1 and CDR2 (germline): SGHDN, FVKESK. The CDR3 runs to 18 residues. This specimen belongs to a study of shared clonotypes between healthy human individuals. Regarding the study as a whole: Rarefaction revealed incomplete sorted-subset sequencing despite large depth.

Nashville, Tennessee was home to all donors, who were Caucasian adults. Deep was the level used in running the assay. Clones were sequenced by immunoSEQ multiplex PCR, and TCRdb holds only the in-frame ones, with some missing. This table holds 1,100,000 or so clones, around 82% found once. This TCR derives from a man aged 18 to 35 in good health. Some clones in this sample may be carry-over from other donors' samples. The material sequenced was memory CD4+ T cells from PBMCs. The sample's subset: CD45RA-negative fraction. The V gene is TRBV14, the J gene TRBJ2-1, with a tentative D call TRBD2 (5 bases). The CDR3 loop reads CASSPRTWIGRGYNEQFF. In nucleotides, the CDR3 is TGTGCCAGCAGCCCAAGGACCTGGATAGGCCGGGGCTACAATGAGCAGTTCTTC.